The clone carrying this T cell receptor beta chain was detected only once. J was trimmed by 8 bases and V by 1 base; bases with no gene match: 5. This CDR3 is built from 14 residues. Germline CDR1 and CDR2: SGHAT and FQNNGV. These data are taken from a study of blood T cell repertoires in COVID-19. Only in-frame clones appear in the TCRdb table, and some are missing; sequencing was by immunoSEQ multiplex PCR. The sample records under 450,000 clones, approximately 89% being singletons. Participants reported their clinical history, and cohort assignment relied on those reports. This TCR was sampled from a man between 25 and 39 years old who had recovered from COVID-19. Sequencing was carried out using PBMCs or T cells enriched from blood (not recorded which). The chain carries TRBV11-2 and TRBJ2-1, with 7 bases identical to TRBD1. The chain's CDR3 is CASSLATGIDEQFF. DNA for the CDR3: TGTGCCAGCAGCTTAGCGACAGGGATCGATGAGCAGTTCTTC.